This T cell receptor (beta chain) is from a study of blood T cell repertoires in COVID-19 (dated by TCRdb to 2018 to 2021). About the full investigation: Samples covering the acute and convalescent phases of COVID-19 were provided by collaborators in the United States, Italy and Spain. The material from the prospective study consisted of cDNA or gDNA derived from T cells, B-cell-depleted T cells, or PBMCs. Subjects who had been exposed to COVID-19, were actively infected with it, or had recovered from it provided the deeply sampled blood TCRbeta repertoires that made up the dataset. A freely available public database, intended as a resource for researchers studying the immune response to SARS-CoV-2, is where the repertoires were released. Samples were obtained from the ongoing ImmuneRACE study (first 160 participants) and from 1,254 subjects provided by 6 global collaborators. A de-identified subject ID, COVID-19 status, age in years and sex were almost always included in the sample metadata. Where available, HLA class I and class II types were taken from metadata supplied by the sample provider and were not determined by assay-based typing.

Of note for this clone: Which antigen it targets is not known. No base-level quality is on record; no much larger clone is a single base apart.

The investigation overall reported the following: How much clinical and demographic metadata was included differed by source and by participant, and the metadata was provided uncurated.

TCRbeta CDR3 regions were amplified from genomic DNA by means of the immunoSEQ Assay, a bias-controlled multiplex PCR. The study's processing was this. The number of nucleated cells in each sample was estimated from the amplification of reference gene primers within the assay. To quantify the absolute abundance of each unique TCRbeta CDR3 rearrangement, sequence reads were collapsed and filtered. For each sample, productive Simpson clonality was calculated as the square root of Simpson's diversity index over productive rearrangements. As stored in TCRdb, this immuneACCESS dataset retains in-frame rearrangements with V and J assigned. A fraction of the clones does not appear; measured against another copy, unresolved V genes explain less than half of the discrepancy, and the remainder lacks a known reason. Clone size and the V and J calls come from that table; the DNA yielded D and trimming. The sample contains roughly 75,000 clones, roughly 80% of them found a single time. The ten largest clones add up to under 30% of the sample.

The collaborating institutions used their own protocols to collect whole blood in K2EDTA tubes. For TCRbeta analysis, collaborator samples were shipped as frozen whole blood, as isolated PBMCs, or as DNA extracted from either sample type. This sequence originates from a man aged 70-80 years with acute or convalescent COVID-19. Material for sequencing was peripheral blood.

In nucleotide form, the sequence is TGTGCCAGCAGCTACCAGGGATATTATTCACCCCTCCACTTT. It specifies CASSYQGYYSPLHF. This sequence uses TRBV3-1 (or the pseudogene TRBV3-2) and TRBJ1-6, and the D gene may be TRBD1, 5 bases matching. Cut back by 5 bases and 8 bases, the V and J ends lie 13 bases apart. The CDR3 starts with the cysteine, ends with the phenylalanine, and has 14 residues. Here the CDR3 DNA is all that survives: 42 bases in frame from base 1. Per the germline V gene (reference sequence), LGHDT is the CDR1 and YNNKEL is the CDR2.